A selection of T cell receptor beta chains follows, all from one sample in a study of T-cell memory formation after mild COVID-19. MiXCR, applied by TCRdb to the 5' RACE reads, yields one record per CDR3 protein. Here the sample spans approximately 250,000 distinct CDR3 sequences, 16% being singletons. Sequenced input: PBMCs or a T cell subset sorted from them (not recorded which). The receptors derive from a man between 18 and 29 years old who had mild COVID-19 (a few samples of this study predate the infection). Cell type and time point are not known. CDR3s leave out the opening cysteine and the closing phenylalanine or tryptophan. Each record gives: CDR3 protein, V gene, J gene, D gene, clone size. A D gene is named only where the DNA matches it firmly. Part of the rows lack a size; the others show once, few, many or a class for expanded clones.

CDR3 protein: SVGDSLIDEQF
V gene: TRBV29-1
J gene: TRBJ2-1
D gene: NA
clone size: few

CDR3 protein: ASSSSGGDETQY
V gene: TRBV5-6
J gene: TRBJ2-5
D gene: TRBD2
clone size: NA

CDR3 protein: ASSQKGGLYEQY
V gene: TRBV4-1
J gene: TRBJ2-7
D gene: NA
clone size: few

CDR3 protein: ASSSPASGNTDTQY
V gene: TRBV11-2
J gene: TRBJ2-3
D gene: TRBD2
clone size: few

CDR3 protein: ASSRTGIATEAF
V gene: TRBV6-5
J gene: TRBJ1-1
D gene: NA
clone size: once

CDR3 protein: ASRPGTPIRSPLH
V gene: TRBV6-2/TRBV6-3
J gene: TRBJ1-6
D gene: NA
clone size: once

CDR3 protein: SARQGRIDNEQF
V gene: TRBV20-1
J gene: TRBJ2-1
D gene: NA
clone size: NA

CDR3 protein: SVEEVGRETHEQF
V gene: TRBV29-1
J gene: TRBJ2-1
D gene: NA
clone size: few

CDR3 protein: ASGPGLRSFSEAF
V gene: TRBV5-1
J gene: TRBJ1-1
D gene: NA
clone size: many

CDR3 protein: ALLAGGLYTDTQY
V gene: TRBV30
J gene: TRBJ2-3
D gene: TRBD2
clone size: NA

CDR3 protein: ASSFTQGGNTEAF
V gene: TRBV7-2
J gene: TRBJ1-1
D gene: TRBD1
clone size: NA

CDR3 protein: SVLQGEAEAF
V gene: TRBV29-1
J gene: TRBJ1-1
D gene: TRBD1
clone size: NA

CDR3 protein: ASSPPGLASYEQY
V gene: TRBV18
J gene: TRBJ2-7
D gene: NA
clone size: many

CDR3 protein: ASSIGQPNNEQF
V gene: TRBV18
J gene: TRBJ2-1
D gene: NA
clone size: NA

CDR3 protein: ASSPQLAGGTDTQY
V gene: TRBV18
J gene: TRBJ2-3
D gene: TRBD2
clone size: NA

CDR3 protein: ASSSRTGGPDTQY
V gene: TRBV7-2
J gene: TRBJ2-3
D gene: TRBD1
clone size: few

CDR3 protein: ASSLEPSRDTEAF
V gene: TRBV11-2
J gene: TRBJ1-1
D gene: NA
clone size: NA

CDR3 protein: SATEIPWGYT
V gene: TRBV20-1
J gene: TRBJ1-2
D gene: NA
clone size: few

CDR3 protein: ASSLFGGPNTGELF
V gene: TRBV5-1
J gene: TRBJ2-2
D gene: NA
clone size: NA

CDR3 protein: ASSQEVWRGGYT
V gene: TRBV4-2
J gene: TRBJ1-2
D gene: NA
clone size: many

CDR3 protein: ASSLRRGIYGYT
V gene: TRBV12-3/TRBV12-4
J gene: TRBJ1-2
D gene: NA
clone size: NA

CDR3 protein: ASSLATGQTQTQY
V gene: TRBV7-7
J gene: TRBJ2-5
D gene: TRBD1
clone size: NA

CDR3 protein: ASSAVGPGVTEAF
V gene: TRBV10-1
J gene: TRBJ1-1
D gene: NA
clone size: NA

CDR3 protein: ASSFPGTGNTIY
V gene: TRBV12-3/TRBV12-4
J gene: TRBJ1-3
D gene: NA
clone size: few

CDR3 protein: ASSPGKGVVENYNSPLH
V gene: TRBV12-3/TRBV12-4
J gene: TRBJ1-6
D gene: NA
clone size: NA

CDR3 protein: ASSRRFGMSETQY
V gene: TRBV4-1
J gene: TRBJ2-5
D gene: NA
clone size: NA

CDR3 protein: ASIEQGGSGYT
V gene: TRBV28
J gene: TRBJ1-2
D gene: TRBD1
clone size: NA

CDR3 protein: ASSPSTGQGDGYT
V gene: TRBV18
J gene: TRBJ1-2
D gene: TRBD1
clone size: NA

CDR3 protein: ASSATITGISPWGYGYT
V gene: TRBV5-1
J gene: TRBJ1-2
D gene: NA
clone size: NA

CDR3 protein: ASRPAGSPDTQY
V gene: TRBV4-1
J gene: TRBJ2-3
D gene: NA
clone size: NA

CDR3 protein: ASSLVTGTGNTIY
V gene: TRBV7-2
J gene: TRBJ1-3
D gene: NA
clone size: NA

CDR3 protein: ASSPDQGETEAF
V gene: TRBV18
J gene: TRBJ1-1
D gene: NA
clone size: NA

CDR3 protein: ASSLLVGVGTGELF
V gene: TRBV7-9
J gene: TRBJ2-2
D gene: NA
clone size: NA

CDR3 protein: ASSQGERTYQETQY
V gene: TRBV4-1
J gene: TRBJ2-5
D gene: NA
clone size: NA

CDR3 protein: ASSSTTSRKVTQY
V gene: TRBV5-1
J gene: TRBJ2-5
D gene: NA
clone size: NA

CDR3 protein: ASSPQGLAGGYVKTQY
V gene: TRBV27
J gene: TRBJ2-5
D gene: TRBD2
clone size: few

CDR3 protein: ASSPSWTRGTRGYT
V gene: TRBV3-1
J gene: TRBJ1-2
D gene: NA
clone size: NA

CDR3 protein: SARDIRRASTGELF
V gene: TRBV20-1
J gene: TRBJ2-2
D gene: NA
clone size: few

CDR3 protein: ATSETTDTQY
V gene: TRBV24-1
J gene: TRBJ2-3
D gene: NA
clone size: few

CDR3 protein: ASSQDRRTSSYNEQF
V gene: TRBV4-3
J gene: TRBJ2-1
D gene: NA
clone size: NA

CDR3 protein: ASSPGGGRGLPFNYGYT
V gene: TRBV7-9
J gene: TRBJ1-2
D gene: TRBD1
clone size: few

CDR3 protein: ASSLRTDTGELF
V gene: TRBV5-1
J gene: TRBJ2-2
D gene: NA
clone size: many

CDR3 protein: ASSSTGSNTEAF
V gene: TRBV6-2/TRBV6-3
J gene: TRBJ1-1
D gene: NA
clone size: NA

CDR3 protein: ASNWGPGPDTQY
V gene: TRBV6-5
J gene: TRBJ2-3
D gene: NA
clone size: NA

CDR3 protein: ASSPIGGAEDTQY
V gene: TRBV7-2
J gene: TRBJ2-3
D gene: TRBD2
clone size: NA

CDR3 protein: ASSLGSGSYEQY
V gene: TRBV7-9
J gene: TRBJ2-7
D gene: NA
clone size: NA

CDR3 protein: ASSLAGLQNIQY
V gene: TRBV7-2
J gene: TRBJ2-4
D gene: NA
clone size: many

CDR3 protein: SVGRQEMNTEAF
V gene: TRBV29-1
J gene: TRBJ1-1
D gene: NA
clone size: few

CDR3 protein: ASSLWREGYT
V gene: TRBV11-1
J gene: TRBJ1-2
D gene: NA
clone size: few

CDR3 protein: ASSSPWHSYNEQF
V gene: TRBV7-9
J gene: TRBJ2-1
D gene: NA
clone size: NA

CDR3 protein: ASSSRTLGETQY
V gene: TRBV7-9
J gene: TRBJ2-5
D gene: NA
clone size: NA

CDR3 protein: AIRTGTSNSPLH
V gene: TRBV10-3
J gene: TRBJ1-6
D gene: TRBD1
clone size: NA

CDR3 protein: ASSPLRRLNTEAF
V gene: TRBV9
J gene: TRBJ1-1
D gene: NA
clone size: NA

CDR3 protein: ASSLRQGGNQPQH
V gene: TRBV28
J gene: TRBJ1-5
D gene: TRBD1
clone size: NA

CDR3 protein: ASSYSGRYTEAF
V gene: TRBV6-5
J gene: TRBJ1-1
D gene: NA
clone size: NA

CDR3 protein: ASSPDRFDGYT
V gene: TRBV5-1
J gene: TRBJ1-2
D gene: NA
clone size: few

CDR3 protein: ASSFGHSYEQY
V gene: TRBV7-9
J gene: TRBJ2-7
D gene: NA
clone size: few